This T cell receptor beta chain was captured by sequencing in a study of blood T cell repertoires in COVID-19. Study as a whole: COVID-19 samples from acute and convalescent phases originated in the United States, Italy and Spain. T cells, B-cell-depleted T cells, or PBMCs supplied cDNA or gDNA.

The CDR3 spans 12 residues. Trimming removed 3 bases at V and 8 bases at J, with 13 bases between. The germline V gene encodes CDR1 GTSNPN and CDR2 SVGIG (reference sequence). As processed by the authors: Quantification of nucleated cells was approximated via reference gene primer amplification. Repertoires were generated with immunoSEQ multiplex PCR, while TCRdb's copy carries only in-frame clones and drops some. That table is the source of V, J and clone size, and D and trimming were worked out from the DNA. The sample has some 250,000 clones; 88% are singletons. The sequence derives from a woman in her forties who had recovered from COVID-19. This chain links TRBV30 with TRBJ1-2; D remains ambiguous. Sequencing was done on a sample of peripheral blood. The chain's CDR3 is CAWRLGVGGYTF. As DNA, the CDR3 is TGTGCCTGGAGGTTGGGAGTGGGGGGCTACACCTTC.